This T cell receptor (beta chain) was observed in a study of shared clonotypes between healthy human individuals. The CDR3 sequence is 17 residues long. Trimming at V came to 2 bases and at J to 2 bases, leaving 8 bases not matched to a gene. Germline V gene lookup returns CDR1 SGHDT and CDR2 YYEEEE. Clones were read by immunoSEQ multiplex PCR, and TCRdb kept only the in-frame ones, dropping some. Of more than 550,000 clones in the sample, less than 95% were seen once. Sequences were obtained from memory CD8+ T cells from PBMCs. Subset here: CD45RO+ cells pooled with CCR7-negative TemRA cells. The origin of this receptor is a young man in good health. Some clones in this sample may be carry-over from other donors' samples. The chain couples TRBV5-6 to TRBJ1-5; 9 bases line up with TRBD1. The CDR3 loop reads CASSLTGGRWGNQPQHF. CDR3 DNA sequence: TGTGCCAGCAGCTTAACAGGGGGCCGTTGGGGCAATCAGCCCCAGCATTTT.